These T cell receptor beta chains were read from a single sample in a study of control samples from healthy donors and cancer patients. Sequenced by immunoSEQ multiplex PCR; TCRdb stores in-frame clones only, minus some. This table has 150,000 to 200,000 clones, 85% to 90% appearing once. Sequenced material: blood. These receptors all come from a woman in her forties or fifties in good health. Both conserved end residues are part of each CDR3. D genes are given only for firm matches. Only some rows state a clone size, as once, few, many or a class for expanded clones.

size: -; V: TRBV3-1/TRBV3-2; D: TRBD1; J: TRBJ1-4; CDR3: CASSHRQGVNEKLFF; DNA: TGTGCCAGCAGCCACCGACAGGGAGTTAATGAAAAACTGTTTTTT
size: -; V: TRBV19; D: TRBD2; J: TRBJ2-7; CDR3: CASSKLAGGLLNEQYF; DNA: TGTGCCAGTAGTAAACTAGCGGGGGGCCTCTTGAACGAGCAGTACTTC
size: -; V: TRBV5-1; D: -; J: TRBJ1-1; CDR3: CASSLPTRNTEAFF; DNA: TGCGCCAGCAGCTTGCCGACAAGGAACACTGAAGCTTTCTTT
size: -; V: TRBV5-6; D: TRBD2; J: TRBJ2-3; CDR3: CASRTPGTTIDTQYF; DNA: TGTGCCAGCAGAACTCCCGGGACTACAATAGATACGCAGTATTTT
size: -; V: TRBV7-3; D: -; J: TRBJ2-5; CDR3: CASSLTGGTETQYF; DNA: TGTGCCAGCAGCTTAACGGGGGGTACGGAGACCCAGTACTTC
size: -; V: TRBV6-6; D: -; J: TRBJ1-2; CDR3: CASSYPGANYGYTF; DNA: TGTGCCAGCAGTTACCCAGGAGCTAACTATGGCTACACCTTC
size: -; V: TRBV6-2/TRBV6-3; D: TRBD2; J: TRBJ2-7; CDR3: CASSYSERGGTDRYEQYF; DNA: TGTGCCAGCAGTTACTCCGAAAGGGGAGGGACGGACCGTTACGAGCAGTACTTC
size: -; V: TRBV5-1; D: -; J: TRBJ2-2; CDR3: CASSLAAGNTGELFF; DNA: TGCGCCAGCAGCTTGGCGGCGGGGAACACCGGGGAGCTGTTTTTT
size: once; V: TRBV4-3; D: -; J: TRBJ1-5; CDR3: CASSQGTVNQPQHF; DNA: TGCGCCAGCAGCCAAGGCACAGTCAATCAGCCCCAGCATTTT
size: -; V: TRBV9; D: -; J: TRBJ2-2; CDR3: CASSVAVSTGELFF; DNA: TGTGCCAGCAGCGTAGCTGTGAGCACCGGGGAGCTGTTTTTT
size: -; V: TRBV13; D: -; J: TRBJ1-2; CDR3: CASSSNSGGYTF; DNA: TGTGCCAGCAGTTCTAATAGTGGAGGCTACACCTTC
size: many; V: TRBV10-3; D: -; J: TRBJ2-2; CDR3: CAISGGGSVTGELFF; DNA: TGTGCCATCAGTGGAGGGGGGTCGGTGACCGGGGAGCTGTTTTTT
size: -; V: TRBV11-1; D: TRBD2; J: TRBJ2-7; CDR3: CASSLSSGGGYEQYF; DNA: TGTGCCAGCAGCTTGTCTTCTGGCGGGGGCTACGAGCAGTACTTC
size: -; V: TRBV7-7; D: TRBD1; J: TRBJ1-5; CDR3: CASARGQNQPQHF; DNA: TGTGCTAGCGCTCGGGGACAGAATCAGCCCCAGCATTTT
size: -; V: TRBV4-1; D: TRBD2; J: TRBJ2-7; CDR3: CASSRGPGGGTSGSYEQYF; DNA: TGCGCCAGCAGCCGCGGACCCGGGGGGGGGACTAGCGGTTCCTACGAGCAGTACTTC
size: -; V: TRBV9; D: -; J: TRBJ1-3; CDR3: CASSGDGGGSGNTIYF; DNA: TGTGCCAGCAGCGGTGATGGCGGGGGCTCTGGAAACACCATATATTTT
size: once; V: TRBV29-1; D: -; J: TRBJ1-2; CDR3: CSVGRSNYGYTF; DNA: TGCAGCGTAGGACGGAGTAATTATGGCTACACCTTC
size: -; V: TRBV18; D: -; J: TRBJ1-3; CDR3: CASSPGTGSRNTIYF; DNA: TGTGCCAGCTCACCAGGGACGGGGAGTCGCAACACCATATATTTT
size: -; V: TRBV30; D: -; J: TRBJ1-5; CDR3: CAGGAGEGQPQHF; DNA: TGTGCCGGGGGGGCGGGGGAGGGACAGCCCCAGCATTTT
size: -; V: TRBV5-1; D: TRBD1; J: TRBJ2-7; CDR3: CASSLTPGQGYEQYF; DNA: TGCGCCAGCAGCTTGACTCCGGGACAGGGCTACGAGCAGTACTTC
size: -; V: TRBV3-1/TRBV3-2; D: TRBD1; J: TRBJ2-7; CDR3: CASSPSGQAPGEQYF; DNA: TGTGCCAGCAGCCCATCGGGACAGGCCCCGGGCGAGCAGTACTTC
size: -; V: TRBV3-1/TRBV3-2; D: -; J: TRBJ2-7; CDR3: CASSQDRNYEQYF; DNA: TGTGCCAGCAGCCAAGATCGAAACTACGAGCAGTACTTC
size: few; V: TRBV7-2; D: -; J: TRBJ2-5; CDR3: CASSLLLETQYF; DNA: TGTGCCAGCAGCCTCCTACTAGAGACCCAGTACTTC
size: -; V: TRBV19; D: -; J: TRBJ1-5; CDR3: CASSPRGGTSNQPQHF; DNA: TGTGCCAGTAGTCCGAGGGGAGGGACCAGCAATCAGCCCCAGCATTTT
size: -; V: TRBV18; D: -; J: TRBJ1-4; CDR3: CASSERQLSNEKLFF; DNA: TGTGCCAGCTCAGAGCGACAGCTCTCTAATGAAAAACTGTTTTTT
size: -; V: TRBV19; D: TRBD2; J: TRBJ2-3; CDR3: CASSSGLAGGRTDTQYF; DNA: TGTGCCAGTAGTTCAGGACTAGCGGGAGGCCGCACAGATACGCAGTATTTT
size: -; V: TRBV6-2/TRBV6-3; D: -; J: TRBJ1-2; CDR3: CASSQSPGRAYGYTF; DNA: TGTGCCAGCAGCCAGAGCCCAGGGCGGGCCTATGGCTACACCTTC
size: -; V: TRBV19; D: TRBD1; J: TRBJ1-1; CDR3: CASSGGQGWTDTEAFF; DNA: TGTGCCAGTAGTGGGGGACAGGGGTGGACGGACACTGAAGCTTTCTTT
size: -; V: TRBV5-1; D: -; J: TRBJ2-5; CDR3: CASSRQQETQYF; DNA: TGCGCCAGCAGCCGGCAGCAAGAGACCCAGTACTTC
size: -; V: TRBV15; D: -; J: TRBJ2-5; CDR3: CATSTLGVSQETQYF; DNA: TGTGCCACCAGCACCCTGGGAGTCAGCCAAGAGACCCAGTACTTC
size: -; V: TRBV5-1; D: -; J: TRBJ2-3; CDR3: CASSLGASGDTQYF; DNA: TGCGCCAGCAGTCTGGGGGCTAGCGGAGATACGCAGTATTTT
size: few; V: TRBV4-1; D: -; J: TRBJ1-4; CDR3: CASSQDGTLTEKLFF; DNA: TGCGCCAGCAGCCAAGATGGGACCTTGACAGAAAAACTGTTTTTT
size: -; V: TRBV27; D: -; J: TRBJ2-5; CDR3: CASRASVGTQYF; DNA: TGTGCCAGCAGGGCTAGCGTGGGGACCCAGTACTTC
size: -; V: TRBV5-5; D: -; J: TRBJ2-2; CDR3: CASSLAPQGFEVGELFF; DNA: TGTGCCAGCAGCTTGGCACCCCAGGGGTTCGAGGTCGGGGAGCTGTTTTTT
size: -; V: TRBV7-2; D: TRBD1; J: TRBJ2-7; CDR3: CASASVTGAYEQYF; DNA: TGTGCCAGCGCCTCCGTGACAGGGGCCTACGAGCAGTACTTC
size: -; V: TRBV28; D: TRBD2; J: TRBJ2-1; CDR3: CASRTGTRHNEQFF; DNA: TGTGCCAGCAGAACCGGGACTAGACACAATGAGCAGTTCTTC
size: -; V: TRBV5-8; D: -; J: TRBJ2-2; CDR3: CASSLAGKYTGELFF; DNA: TGTGCCAGCAGCTTGGCCGGAAAGTACACCGGGGAGCTGTTTTTT
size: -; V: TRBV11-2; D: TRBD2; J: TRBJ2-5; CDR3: CASSTGTSGGGTQYF; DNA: TGTGCCAGCAGCACAGGGACTAGCGGGGGTGGGACCCAGTACTTC
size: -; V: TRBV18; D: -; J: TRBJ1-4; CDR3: CASSGTVGMKEKLFF; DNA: TGTGCCAGCTCGGGGACGGTAGGGATGAAGGAAAAACTGTTTTTT
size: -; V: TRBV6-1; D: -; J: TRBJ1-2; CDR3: CASSEALQGQNYGYTF; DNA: TGTGCCAGCAGTGAAGCGCTACAGGGTCAAAACTATGGCTACACCTTC
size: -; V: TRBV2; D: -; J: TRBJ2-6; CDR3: CAWGGWGPGANVLTF; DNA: TGTGCCTGGGGGGGATGGGGGCCTGGGGCCAACGTCCTGACTTTC
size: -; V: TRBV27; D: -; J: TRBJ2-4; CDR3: CASAETARKLAKNIQYF; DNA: TGTGCCAGCGCCGAGACAGCCAGAAAACTAGCCAAAAACATTCAGTACTTC
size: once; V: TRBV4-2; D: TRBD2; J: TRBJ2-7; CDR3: CASSRTSGPSSYEQYF; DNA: TGTGCCAGCAGCCGAACTAGCGGGCCCAGCTCCTACGAGCAGTACTTC
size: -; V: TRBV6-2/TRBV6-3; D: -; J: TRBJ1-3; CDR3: CASSYIQGSYGNTIYF; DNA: TGTGCCAGCAGTTACATTCAGGGATCATACGGAAACACCATATATTTT
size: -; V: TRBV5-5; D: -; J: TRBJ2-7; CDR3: CASTRLEGYEQYF; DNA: TGTGCCAGCACCCGACTGGAGGGCTACGAGCAGTACTTC
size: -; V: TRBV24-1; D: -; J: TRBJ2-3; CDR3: CATGGSRGTDTQYF; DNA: TGTGCCACCGGGGGGAGCCGGGGCACAGATACGCAGTATTTT
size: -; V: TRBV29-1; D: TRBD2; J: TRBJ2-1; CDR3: CSVAKTSGRGNEQFF; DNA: TGCAGCGTTGCCAAGACTAGCGGGAGGGGGAATGAGCAGTTCTTC
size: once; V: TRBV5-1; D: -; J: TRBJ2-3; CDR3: CASSLAGSYRTDTQYF; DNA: TGCGCCAGCAGCTTGGCGGGGTCCTATCGCACAGATACGCAGTATTTT
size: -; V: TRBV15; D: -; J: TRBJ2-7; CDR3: CATSSDREGSYEQYF; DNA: TGTGCCACCAGTTCGGACAGGGAGGGGTCCTACGAGCAGTACTTC
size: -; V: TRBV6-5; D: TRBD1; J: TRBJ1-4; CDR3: CASRDRAWGEKLFF; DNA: TGTGCCAGCAGAGACAGGGCCTGGGGGGAAAAACTGTTTTTT
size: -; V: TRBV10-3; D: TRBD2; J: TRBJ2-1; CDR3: CAISKAGLAGEEQFF; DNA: TGTGCCATCAGTAAAGCGGGACTAGCGGGAGAGGAGCAGTTCTTC
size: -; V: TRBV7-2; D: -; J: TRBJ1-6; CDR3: CASSLGSSPLHF; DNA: TGTGCCAGCAGCTTAGGATCTTCACCCCTCCACTTT
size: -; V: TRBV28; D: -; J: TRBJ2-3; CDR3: CASSSIRSTDTQYF; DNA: TGTGCCAGCAGTTCCATCAGAAGCACAGATACGCAGTATTTT